The 12 T cell receptor beta chains below all came from one sample that was sequenced in a study of cytomegalovirus exposure and HLA in healthy donors. A multiplex PCR was run with 60 Vbeta primers and 13 Jbeta primers. Clones were read by immunoSEQ multiplex PCR, and TCRdb kept only the in-frame ones, dropping some. This sample has 150,000 to 200,000 clones, with 80% found just once. Sequenced sample: PBMCs. These receptors were collected from a man aged 18 to 29 in good health and CMV-seropositive.

The V and J genes are TRBV30 and TRBJ2-5; D gene unclear. Between the trimmed V and J ends, which lost 7 bases and 5 bases, there was a span of 20 bases. Germline V gives CDR1 GTSNPN, CDR2 SVGIG (reference sequence). The CDR3 is made up of 14 amino acids. CDR3 protein: CAFFAYGVAETQYF. For the CDR3, the DNA is TGTGCCTTTTTTGCATATGGTGTTGCGGAGACCCAGTACTTC.

V gene TRBV30 combines with J gene TRBJ2-7; 9 bases line up with TRBD1. J gave up 4 bases and V 5 bases, and 9 bases lay outside the gene matches. The germline V gene encodes CDR1 GTSNPN and CDR2 SVGIG (reference sequence). The CDR3 extends over 14 amino acids. CDR3 DNA sequence: TGTGCCTGGTCCGGGACAGGGAACACTTACGAGCAGTACTTC. It yields the protein CAWSGTGNTYEQYF.

The rearrangement uses TRBV27 and TRBJ2-7; TRBD1 agrees at 9 bases. V shed 6 bases and J 4 bases; nucleotides not matched to a gene: 10. CDR1 and CDR2 from the germline V gene are MNHEY and SMNVEV (reference sequence). CDR3 length equals 15 residues. The CDR3, as DNA: TGTGCCAGCAGGCCCTCGGGACAGGGTTTTTACGAGCAGTACTTC. It codes for CASRPSGQGFYEQYF.

This clone was seen a few times. J is TRBJ2-4 and V is TRBV5-1, with TRBD1 matching over 9 bases. Germline V gene sequence: CDR1 SGHRS, CDR2 YFSETQ. CDR3 size: 14 residues. V was clipped by 4 bases and J by 7 bases; unmatched bases: 6. The CDR3 DNA reads as TGCGCCAGCAGCCGGGGACAGGGAGTGAACATTCAGTACTTC. Its translation is CASSRGQGVNIQYF.

The chain carries TRBV18 and TRBJ2-7; TRBD1 matches at 8 bases. CDR1 and CDR2 from the germline V gene are KGHSH and LQKENI. This CDR3 has 14 residues. V lost 5 bases, J lost 2 bases, and 5 bases stayed unmatched. The CDR3 loop is CASSASGGPYEQYF. In nucleotides, the CDR3 is TGTGCCAGCTCAGCCTCAGGGGGCCCCTACGAGCAGTACTTC.

The chain has TRBV30 and TRBJ1-3; 7 bases match TRBD1. This CDR3 region has 15 residues. The V gene's germline CDR1 is GTSNPN and CDR2 SVGIG (reference sequence). V lost 0 bases, J lost 1 base, and 3 bases stayed unmatched. The CDR3 DNA follows: TGTGCCTGGAGTGTCACAGGGGTGTCTGGAAACACCATATATTTT. It specifies CAWSVTGVSGNTIYF.

The chain is built from TRBV28 and TRBJ2-7, with 9 nucleotides matching TRBD2. The ends lost 4 bases at V and 4 bases at J; junction bases unmatched: 11. This CDR3 has 16 residues. Per the germline V gene, CDR1 is MDHEN and CDR2 is SYDVKM. The CDR3, as DNA: TGTGCCAGCAGTTCACCTCGGAGTAGCGGGAGATACGAGCAGTACTTC. Translated, it gives CASSSPRSSGRYEQYF.

The rearrangement uses TRBV11-2 and TRBJ1-1; possibly TRBD1 for D (6 bases). The germline V gene has CDR1 SGHAT and CDR2 FQNNGV. V lost 0 bases, J lost 7 bases, and 15 bases lay in between. CDR3 size: 15 residues. DNA for the CDR3: TGTGCCAGCAGCTTAGATTGGGAGGGGGGAGATGAAGCTTTCTTT. This encodes CASSLDWEGGDEAFF.

This clone was observed a single time. This chain uses TRBV7-9 with TRBJ1-2; D is perhaps TRBD1 (6 bases). The length of the CDR3 is 14 residues. CDR1 and CDR2 from the germline V gene are SEHNR and FQNEAQ (reference sequence). Trimming left V 5 bases short and J 4 bases short, with 14 bases between. CDR3 in DNA: TGTGCCAGCAGCACCCCCTCAGGGGCCTATGGCTACACCTTC. As protein: CASSTPSGAYGYTF.

This clone was seen a handful of times. This chain connects TRBV7-2 to TRBJ1-2; the D is unclear. The CDR3 covers 15 residues. V was shortened by 3 bases and J by 6 bases, with 17 bases between the two germline ends. The germline V gene encodes CDR1 SGHTA and CDR2 FQGNSA. The CDR3 protein is CASSFLGGPADGYTF. CDR3 sequence (DNA): TGTGCCAGCAGCTTTTTGGGAGGGCCTGCGGATGGCTACACCTTC. Complete variable domain (other parts from reference TRBV7-2 and TRBJ1-2): GAGVSQSPSNKVTEKGKDVELRCDPISGHTALYWYRQSLGQGLEFLIYFQGNSAPDKSGLPSDRFSAERTGGSVSTLTIQRTQQEDSAVYLCASSFLGGPADGYTFGSGTRLTVV.

This clone was counted once. This rearrangement joins TRBV30 to TRBJ2-3; 10 bases agree with TRBD2. V gave up 1 base and J gave up 4 bases; unmatched junction bases: 5. CDR1 is GTSNPN, CDR2 SVGIG, per germline (reference sequence). The length of the CDR3 is 15 residues. The CDR3 nucleotides read TGTGCCTGGAGTGAATTAGCGGGAGGCCCAGATACGCAGTATTTT. This encodes CAWSELAGGPDTQYF.

The CDR3 DNA is TGTGCCAGCAGCCGGACAGACCTCCGGGGAAACACCATATATTTT. Translated: CASSRTDLRGNTIYF. This chain uses TRBV11-2 with TRBJ1-3; D is possibly TRBD1 (6 bases). This CDR3 region has 15 residues. V was cut by 5 bases and J by 4 bases, with 15 bases left in between. The germline gives CDR1 SGHAT, CDR2 FQNNGV. The full variable domain, in which reference TRBV11-2 and TRBJ1-3 provide the parts outside the CDR3, is EAGVAQSPRYKIIEKRQSVAFWCNPISGHATLYWYQQILGQGPKLLIQFQNNGVVDDSQLPKDRFSAERLKGVDSTLKIQPAKLEDSAVYLCASSRTDLRGNTIYFGEGSWLTVV.